These T cell receptor beta chains were read from a single sample in a study of T cells in Graves' hyperthyroidism and ophthalmopathy. TCRdb reprocessed the multiplex PCR reads via MiXCR and lists one record per CDR3 protein. The sample lists more than 35,000 distinct CDR3 sequences; 49% were seen once. Sequenced: peripheral blood or thyroid tissue (not recorded which). The receptors stem from a woman between 50 and 59 years old with Graves' hyperthyroidism. Each CDR3 is given with its conserved first and last residue. A D gene is named only where the DNA matches it firmly. The size field is filled for only some rows; it gives once, few, many or a size class.

d_gene	j_gene	v_gene	abundance	CDR3aa	CDR3nt
-	TRBJ2-2	TRBV7-7	-	CASRMNTGELFF	TGTGCTAGCAGAATGAACACCGGGGAGCTGTTTTTT
-	TRBJ2-5	TRBV7-9	-	CASSPRRSETQYF	TGTGCCAGCAGCCCCCGTAGGTCGGAGACCCAGTACTTC
-	TRBJ1-6	TRBV10-3	-	CAISELQGRRGSPLHF	TGTGCCATCAGTGAGTTGCAGGGCCGAAGGGGTTCACCCCTCCACTTT
-	TRBJ2-1	TRBV10-2	once	CASSVGAGEQFF	TGCGCCAGCAGTGTAGGAGCGGGTGAGCAGTTCTTC
-	TRBJ2-7	TRBV20-1	medium-sized	CSARGQGVGEQYF	TGCAGTGCTAGAGGTCAGGGCGTGGGCGAGCAGTACTTC
-	TRBJ2-5	TRBV7-3	-	CASSFTGDVTQYF	TGTGCCAGCAGCTTCACGGGGGACGTGACCCAGTACTTC
-	TRBJ1-1	TRBV12-3/TRBV12-4	-	CASRQTLGTAF	TGTGCCAGCAGACAAACCCTCGGGACTGCCTTT
-	TRBJ1-2	TRBV20-1	many	CSATGTRGYTF	TGCAGTGCTACGGGCACTAGGGGCTACACCTTC
TRBD1	TRBJ1-5	TRBV19	-	CASNRDRGNQPQHF	TGTGCCAGTAACCGGGACAGGGGGAATCAGCCCCAGCATTTT
-	TRBJ1-2	TRBV6-1	many	CASSENPGHALGYTF	TGTGCCAGCAGTGAAAATCCAGGCCATGCCCTTGGCTACACCTTC
-	TRBJ1-4	TRBV15	-	CATSSSLLLRGEKLFF	TGTGCCACCAGCAGCTCCCTTCTTCTGAGGGGTGAAAAACTGTTTTTT
TRBD1	TRBJ1-5	TRBV2	-	CATRSGQGGQPQHF	TGTGCCACCAGGAGCGGACAGGGCGGTCAGCCCCAGCATTTT
-	TRBJ2-7	TRBV29-1	-	CSALLGLEYEQYF	TGCAGCGCCTTACTGGGGTTGGAGTACGAGCAGTACTTC
TRBD2	TRBJ2-3	TRBV27	-	CASSYQFLLAGVVDTQYF	TGTGCCAGCAGTTACCAATTCTTACTAGCGGGAGTGGTAGATACGCAGTATTTT
TRBD1	TRBJ1-1	TRBV5-1	-	CASSVDRDTSASF	TGCGCCAGCAGCGTCGACAGGGATACGTCAGCTTCCTTT
-	TRBJ2-2	TRBV10-3	many	CAISGGMDTGELFF	TGTGCCATCAGTGGGGGGATGGACACCGGGGAGCTGTTTTTT
-	TRBJ2-7	TRBV28	few	CASSSARKDYEQYF	TGTGCCAGCAGTTCAGCGAGAAAGGACTACGAGCAGTACTTC
TRBD1	TRBJ2-5	TRBV20-1	-	CSARAGTGLAETQYF	TGCAGTGCTAGAGCGGGGACAGGGCTTGCAGAGACCCAGTACTTC
TRBD2	TRBJ2-5	TRBV29-1	medium-sized	CSVVGGGTQYF	TGCAGCGTCGTCGGCGGGGGGACCCAGTACTTC
-	TRBJ2-7	TRBV12-3/TRBV12-4	many	CASMVMGGEQYF	TGTGCCAGCATGGTAATGGGGGGCGAGCAGTACTTC
-	TRBJ2-7	TRBV12-3/TRBV12-4	-	CASSYGQAYEQYF	TGTGCCAGCAGTTACGGGCAGGCGTACGAGCAGTACTTC
TRBD1	TRBJ2-5	TRBV12-3/TRBV12-4	-	CASSLGDRTHYF	TGTGCCAGCAGCCTAGGGGACAGGACCCATTACTTC